This passage covers 32 T cell receptor beta chains from one sample sequenced in a study of blood T cells in healthy people across ages. For the second PCR, which ran for roughly 7 to 11 cycles, a sample-barcoded 5' primer and a J-beta primer mix were used. One entry per CDR3 protein, called by TCRdb with MiXCR from the 5' RACE reads. The table has about 1.6 million distinct CDR3 sequences, about 35% seen once; the top ten hold about 11%. Sequences were obtained from blood. Every receptor here comes from a woman aged 30 to 39 in good health.

This clonotype turned up a few times. J is TRBJ2-1 and V is TRBV20-1, with 8 bases lining up with TRBD2. Trimming cost V 3 bases and J 7 bases; bases outside gene matches: 8. Germline V gene lookup returns CDR1 DFQATT and CDR2 SNEGSKA (reference sequence). This CDR3 is 14 amino acids long. The CDR3 reads CSASPGGSGNEQFF. The CDR3 DNA is TGCAGTGCTAGCCCGGGAGGGTCGGGGAATGAGCAGTTCTTC.

The chain has TRBV20-1 and TRBJ1-5; D gene unclear. CDR3 length equals 15 residues. Deletions cut 2 bases from V and 3 bases from J, with 14 bases between. Germline CDR1 DFQATT, CDR2 SNEGSKA (reference sequence). CDR3 residues: CSARYGSTYNQPQHF. The CDR3 DNA follows: TGCAGTGCTAGATACGGCAGTACTTACAATCAGCCCCAGCATTTT.

In this sample, this clonotype turned up many times. The chain is built from TRBV7-9 and TRBJ2-7; D possibly corresponds to TRBD2 (7 bases). The CDR3 has 14 residues. V was pared by 4 bases and J by 2 bases, with 12 bases between. In germline, CDR1 is SEHNR, CDR2 FQNEAQ (reference sequence). CDR3 loop: CASSSRGAAYEQYF. The CDR3 DNA sequence: TGTGCCAGCAGCTCCCGGGGGGCCGCCTACGAGCAGTACTTC.

J is TRBJ2-2 and V is TRBV10-3, with D unresolved. The length of the CDR3 is 14 residues. Germline CDR1 ENHRY, CDR2 SYGVKD. The V and J ends lost 1 base and 6 bases respectively, with 9 bases between them. The CDR3 loop is CAISEFLGSGELFF. As DNA, the CDR3 is TGTGCCATCAGTGAGTTTTTAGGGTCCGGGGAGCTGTTTTTT.

Details on this clonotype: One end of the junction fails to match germline, which may point to a read error. V usage is TRBV28 and J usage is TRBJ2-1; TRBD2 might be the D (8 bases). Germline V gives CDR1 MDHEN, CDR2 SYDVKM. CDR3 length: 15 residues. The CDR3 DNA reads as TGTACCAGCAGGGGGGGACTAGTGGCCTACAATGAGCAGTTCTTC. Its translation: CTSRGGLVAYNEQFF.

The chain recombines TRBV5-1 with TRBJ1-2; 7 nucleotides align to TRBD1. Germline assignment: CDR1 SGHRS and CDR2 YFSETQ. There are 14 residues in the CDR3. Trimming removed 3 bases from V and 8 bases from J; junction bases left unmatched: 10. The CDR3 coding sequence is TGCGCCAGCAGCTCAGGACAGGCCGGTGGGGGCTACACCTTC. Translation: CASSSGQAGGGYTF.

CDR3 nucleotides: TGTGCCAGCGGTGAACAGGGGAACACCGGGGAGCTGTTTTTT. Protein: CASGEQGNTGELFF. The rearrangement joins TRBV27 to TRBJ2-2; possibly TRBD1 for D (6 bases). V was pared by 8 bases and J by 1 base, with 11 bases between. The CDR3 runs 14 residues. Germline V gene data show CDR1 as MNHEY and CDR2 as SMNVEV (reference sequence).

With regard to this clonotype: With a much larger clone just one base away, this may be a read error. The chain combines TRBV7-9 with TRBJ2-5; D perhaps matches TRBD1 (5 bases). The CDR3 has 15 residues. The germline gives CDR1 SEHNR, CDR2 FQNEAQ (reference sequence). CDR3 sequence (DNA): TGTGTCAGCAGCTTCGTGGTCCAGGGTCTGGAGACCCAGTACTTC. Its translation is CVSSFVVQGLETQYF. The complete variable domain, with remaining parts taken from reference TRBV7-9 and TRBJ2-5, reads DTGVSQNPRHKITKRGQNVTFRCDPISEHNRLYWYRQTLGQGPEFLTYFQNEAQLEKSRLLSDRFSAERPKGSFSTLEIQRTEQGDSAMYLCVSSFVVQGLETQYFGPGTRLLVL.

The table lists this clonotype with a few counts. The genes are TRBV12-3 or TRBV12-4 and TRBJ1-2, with D unclear. V lost 0 bases and J 3 bases, leaving 11 bases between the germline ends. CDR3 length: 15 residues. CDR3 sequence: CASSLAGLGDYGYTF. CDR3 DNA sequence: TGTGCCAGCAGTTTAGCCGGGCTCGGCGACTATGGCTACACCTTC.

This chain uses TRBV20-1 with TRBJ2-7; D uncertain. The CDR3 covers 11 residues. Germline-derived CDR1 and CDR2 are DFQATT and SNEGSKA (reference sequence). Trimming pared 7 bases from V and 3 bases from J, leaving 10 bases between. The CDR3 loop is CSVGPYYEQYF. The CDR3 DNA is TGCAGTGTAGGGCCATACTACGAGCAGTACTTC.

V is TRBV7-3 and J is TRBJ2-1; possibly TRBD2 for D (6 bases). The length of the CDR3 is 14 residues. Germline-derived CDR1 and CDR2 are SGHTA and FQGTGA. V dropped 2 bases and J dropped 3 bases, with 8 bases sitting between them. CDR3 region: CASSLGDFYNEQFF. The DNA for the CDR3 is TGTGCCAGCAGCTTAGGGGACTTCTACAATGAGCAGTTCTTC. The entire variable domain, with the rest obtained from reference TRBV7-3 and TRBJ2-1, is as follows: GAGVSQTPSNKVTEKGKYVELRCDPISGHTALYWYRQSLGQGPEFLIYFQGTGAADDSGLPNDRFFAVRPEGSVSTLKIQRTERGDSAVYLCASSLGDFYNEQFFGPGTRLTVL.

The genes are TRBV28 and TRBJ2-1, with a tentative D call TRBD1 (5 bases). This CDR3 spans 17 amino acids. Deletions cut 3 bases from V and 4 bases from J, with 19 bases between. The germline V gene has CDR1 MDHEN and CDR2 SYDVKM. CDR3 sequence reads: CASSFIVTGEVYNEQFF. CDR3 nucleotides: TGTGCCAGCAGTTTTATCGTCACAGGAGAGGTTTACAATGAGCAGTTCTTC.

The V call is TRBV20-1, the J call TRBJ1-6; maybe TRBD1 (5 bases). Germline values: CDR1 DFQATT, CDR2 SNEGSKA (reference sequence). The V gene lost 3 bases and the J gene lost 8 bases, with 17 bases spanning the gap. The CDR3 sequence is 15 residues long. CDR3 sequence: CSASLGPLRDSPLHF. As DNA, the CDR3 is TGCAGTGCTAGTCTGGGACCTCTGCGGGATTCACCCCTCCACTTT.

Turning to this clonotype: The junction shows a germline mismatch at one end, possibly a read error. V gene TRBV18 combines with J gene TRBJ2-5; D is undetermined. TRBJ2-7 explains the end of the DNA better; the J call may be wrong. The CDR3 has 14 residues. Germline V lookup: CDR1 KGHSH, CDR2 LQKENI. The chain's CDR3 is CAGSLIPETYEQYF. CDR3 nucleotides: TGTGCCGGCTCACTCATACCGGAAACCTACGAGCAGTACTTC.

This chain uses TRBV27 with TRBJ2-1; 7 bases align to TRBD2. Germline V gene sequence: CDR1 MNHEY, CDR2 SMNVEV (reference sequence). The CDR3 has 15 amino acids. The trim removed 5 bases at V and 7 bases at J, leaving 11 bases unmatched. The CDR3 DNA reads as TGTGCCAGCAGTGACCTCGGCGGGAGAGTAAATGAGCAGTTCTTC. It specifies CASSDLGGRVNEQFF.

The chain employs TRBV12-3 or TRBV12-4 and TRBJ1-1; 8 bases align to TRBD1. Unmatched junction bases numbered 7, after V lost 6 bases and J lost 1 base. The CDR3 totals 15 residues. The CDR3 region is CASSPQGQENTEAFF. Here the CDR3 DNA reads TGTGCCAGCAGCCCCCAGGGACAGGAGAACACTGAAGCTTTCTTT.

Only a few counts were recorded for this clonotype. The chain has TRBV27 and TRBJ2-3; 8 bases fit TRBD2. CDR1 and CDR2 (germline): MNHEY, SMNVEV (reference sequence). This CDR3 is 16 amino acids long. V shed 5 bases, J shed 5 bases, and the junction held 12 bases outside the gene matches. CDR3 region: CASSPGGRNEGDTQYF. CDR3 DNA: TGTGCCAGCAGTCCTGGCGGGAGGAACGAGGGAGATACGCAGTATTTT.

This chain links TRBV7-6 with TRBJ1-4; tentative D call: TRBD1 (6 bases). The V gene lost 5 bases and the J gene lost 7 bases, with 14 bases spanning the gap. Germline V gives CDR1 SGHVS, CDR2 FNYEAQ. This CDR3 is 14 amino acids long. The CDR3 reads CASSLQGSSEKLFF. The CDR3 nucleotides are TGTGCCAGCAGCCTACAGGGTTCCAGTGAAAAACTGTTTTTT. The variable domain in full, completed from reference TRBV7-6 and TRBJ1-4, reads GAGVSQSPRYKVTKRGQDVALRCDPISGHVSLYWYRQALGQGPEFLTYFNYEAQQDKSGLPNDRFSAERPEGSISTLTIQRTEQRDSAMYRCASSLQGSSEKLFFGSGTQLSVL.

This clonotype was seen more than once but under ten times. V and J are TRBV6-6 and TRBJ2-7; TRBD1 or TRBD2 may be the D gene (5 bases each). CDR3 length: 15 amino acids. Between the trimmed V and J ends, which lost 2 bases and 4 bases, there was a span of 15 bases. Germline V gene sequence: CDR1 MNHNY, CDR2 SVGAGI (reference sequence). The CDR3 region has the DNA TGTGCCAGCAGTTACGAGTCAGGGAGAATGTACGAGCAGTACTTC. Translation gives CASSYESGRMYEQYF.

This clonotype was found a few times. This chain connects TRBV20-1 to TRBJ2-5; 14 bases map to TRBD2. CDR3 length: 17 residues. Germline assignment: CDR1 DFQATT and CDR2 SNEGSKA (reference sequence). V was pared by 1 base and J by 5 bases, with 9 bases of the junction left unmatched. The CDR3 DNA reads TGCAGTGCTAGAGGACCCCCGGGACTAGCGGGAGTTGAGACCCAGTACTTC. This sequence encodes CSARGPPGLAGVETQYF.

On this clonotype itself: At one end, the junction sequence differs from germline, possibly due to a read error. The chain carries TRBV20-1 and TRBJ2-3, with 10 bases fitting TRBD2. This CDR3 is 17 amino acids long. Germline V CDR1 and CDR2: DFQATT, SNEGSKA (reference sequence). For the CDR3, the DNA is TGCAGCGCTAGAGGGCCAGCGGGGGGGCCGTCGACAGATACGCAGTATTTT. This translates into CSARGPAGGPSTDTQYF.

The rearrangement uses TRBV28 and TRBJ2-5, with D perhaps matching TRBD1 (5 bases). The germline V gene has CDR1 MDHEN and CDR2 SYDVKM. The germline V and J ends were trimmed by 4 bases and 4 bases, with 19 bases remaining between them. This CDR3 region has 16 residues. The CDR3 region is CASSSPSDRRTETQYF. CDR3 nucleotide sequence: TGTGCCAGCAGTTCTCCCTCCGACAGACGAACAGAGACCCAGTACTTC.

This clonotype has more than one count but fewer than ten. The gene calls are TRBV3-1 and TRBJ2-7, with TRBD2 matching over 11 bases. The CDR3 spans 16 residues. V shed 5 bases and J 2 bases; nucleotides not matched to a gene: 8. Germline CDR1 LGHDT, CDR2 YNNKEL (reference sequence). CDR3 bases: TGTGCCAGCAGCAAACCTCTAGCGGGAGGCCCCTACGAGCAGTACTTC. Encoded protein: CASSKPLAGGPYEQYF.

This clonotype was seen repeatedly, ten times or more. The chain carries TRBV5-1 and TRBJ2-3; unclear D gene. The CDR3 is 14 residues long. V lost 2 bases and J 4 bases, leaving 11 bases between the germline ends. The germline CDR1 and CDR2 sequences are SGHRS and YFSETQ. The CDR3 reads CASSLVRTADTQYF. CDR3 in DNA: TGCGCCAGCAGCTTAGTGAGGACCGCAGATACGCAGTATTTT.

The rearrangement uses TRBV19 and TRBJ2-7; D perhaps matches TRBD1 (6 bases). The CDR3 loop spans 13 amino acids. Germline CDR1 reads LNHDA; CDR2 reads SQIVND (reference sequence). Trimming cost V 3 bases and J 3 bases, with 9 bases left between them. CDR3 protein: CASSIGDNYEQYF. The CDR3 DNA reads as TGTGCCAGTAGTATTGGGGACAACTACGAGCAGTACTTC.

This chain connects TRBV12-3 or TRBV12-4 to TRBJ1-2, with 12 bases fitting TRBD1. The CDR3 is made up of 16 amino acids. V shed 7 bases, J shed 8 bases, and the junction held 14 bases outside the gene matches. CDR3 nucleotide sequence: TGTGCCAGCACCCTGATACCGGGACAGGGGGCTGGGGGCTACACCTTC. It codes for CASTLIPGQGAGGYTF.

This clonotype was seen a handful of times. The chain combines TRBV25-1 with TRBJ1-4; no reliable D call. Germline V lookup: CDR1 MGHDK, CDR2 SYGVNS. The CDR3 runs to 16 residues. V was shortened by 1 base and J by 8 bases, with 17 bases between the two germline ends. CDR3 in amino acids: CASSESYRGKGEKLFF. For the CDR3, the DNA is TGTGCCAGCAGTGAATCGTATCGGGGAAAAGGCGAAAAACTGTTTTTT.

The chain uses TRBV7-3 and TRBJ2-1; 12 positions agree with TRBD2. Germline values: CDR1 SGHTA, CDR2 FQGTGA. This CDR3 comprises 17 residues. The V gene end was trimmed by 5 bases and the J gene end by 9 bases; junction bases not matched to a gene: 14. The CDR3 spells CASSPTSSGRARAEQFF. As DNA, the CDR3 is TGTGCCAGCAGCCCCACCTCTAGCGGGAGGGCCCGAGCTGAGCAGTTCTTC. Based on the CDR3 plus reference TRBV7-3 and TRBJ2-1, the full variable domain is GAGVSQTPSNKVTEKGKYVELRCDPISGHTALYWYRQSLGQGPEFLIYFQGTGAADDSGLPNDRFFAVRPEGSVSTLKIQRTERGDSAVYLCASSPTSSGRARAEQFFGPGTRLTVL.

The gene calls are TRBV27 and TRBJ1-4, with D hard to call. Germline values: CDR1 MNHEY, CDR2 SMNVEV (reference sequence). V was shortened by 4 bases and J by 5 bases, with 11 bases between the two germline ends. This CDR3 has 14 residues. The CDR3 DNA reads TGTGCCAGCAGTTCATGGCAGGAAAATGAAAAACTGTTTTTT. It yields the protein CASSSWQENEKLFF.

The chain carries TRBV5-1 and TRBJ1-6; 7 nucleotides line up with TRBD1. This CDR3 has 17 residues. Germline V gene sequence: CDR1 SGHRS, CDR2 YFSETQ. Trimming cost V 4 bases and J 1 base; bases outside gene matches: 8. DNA for the CDR3: TGCGCCAGCAGCCCGGACAGGCGCCAATCCTATAATTCACCCCTCCACTTT. Protein sequence: CASSPDRRQSYNSPLHF.

There are a few counts of this clonotype. The chain has TRBV20-1 and TRBJ2-7; D perhaps matches TRBD1 (6 bases). V lost 8 bases, J lost 2 bases, and 10 bases lay in between. CDR3 length equals 11 residues. The germline gives CDR1 DFQATT, CDR2 SNEGSKA (reference sequence). The CDR3 region is CSPRTAYEQYF. The DNA of the CDR3 is TGCAGTCCCAGGACAGCCTACGAGCAGTACTTC.

This sequence joins TRBV10-3 and TRBJ2-3, with TRBD2 identical over 10 bases. Germline loops: CDR1 ENHRY, CDR2 SYGVKD. The CDR3 has 14 residues. The junction had 6 bases not matched to a gene; V was cut back by 6 bases and J by 6 bases. CDR3 sequence reads: CAIRGAGGPDTQYF. The CDR3 nucleotides read TGTGCCATCAGAGGAGCGGGAGGGCCGGATACGCAGTATTTT.